These 17 T cell receptor beta chains came from one sample sequenced in a study of regulatory T cells in long-lasting Graves disease. Time point denoted: persistent/refractory GD, antithyroid drugs over 5 years with positive TRAb. RNA from PBMCs was the source of the TCR library. Arm-PCR with iRepertoire HTBI primers amplified the CDR3 regions for these TCR beta libraries. Via MiXCR, TCRdb re-called the multiplex PCR reads, giving one row per CDR3 protein. This sample carries hundreds of thousands of distinct CDR3 sequences, roughly 22% of them seen once, and the ten largest clones take under 15%. The sequences come from peripheral blood mononuclear cells (PBMCs), collected when the disease was refractory, from a patient treated with antithyroid drugs. The receptor set was obtained from a female donor with Graves disease.

This clonotype appeared once. The chain carries TRBV27 and TRBJ1-2; D remains unclear. The V gene's germline CDR1 is MNHEY and CDR2 SMNVEV (reference sequence). This CDR3 region has 16 residues. The ends were cut back, 0 bases at V and 3 bases at J, with 14 bases in the middle. CDR3 region: CASSLSGTARHYGYTF. The CDR3 region has the DNA TGTGCCAGCAGTTTATCGGGAACGGCTCGTCACTATGGCTACACCTTC.

This clonotype was seen a few times. The chain recombines TRBV7-2 with TRBJ1-3; 7 bases are a match to TRBD1. V shed 5 bases and J 2 bases; nucleotides not matched to a gene: 6. The CDR3 is made up of 15 amino acids. Germline CDR1 SGHTA, CDR2 FQGNSA. In nucleotides, the CDR3 is TGTGCCAGCAGCCACAGGGGTAGGGCTGGAAACACCATATATTTT. Amino acids: CASSHRGRAGNTIYF. Using reference TRBV7-2 and TRBJ1-3 for the parts outside the CDR3, the full variable domain is GAGVSQSPSNKVTEKGKDVELRCDPISGHTALYWYRQSLGQGLEFLIYFQGNSAPDKSGLPSDRFSAERTGGSVSTLTIQRTQQEDSAVYLCASSHRGRAGNTIYFGEGSWLTVV.

This chain joins TRBV20-1 and TRBJ1-5; D not resolved. Germline V gene data show CDR1 as DFQATT and CDR2 as SNEGSKA (reference sequence). Deletions cut 1 base from V and 0 bases from J, with 10 bases between. The CDR3 sequence is 15 residues long. CDR3 in amino acids: CSARAPGVSNQPQHF. CDR3 sequence (DNA): TGCAGTGCTAGAGCTCCCGGGGTTAGCAATCAGCCCCAGCATTTT.

This clonotype was seen more than once but under ten times. The chain couples TRBV7-2 to TRBJ1-1; unclear D gene. V lost 0 bases, J lost 5 bases, and 7 bases lay in between. CDR1 is SGHTA and CDR2 is FQGNSA in the germline V gene. CDR3 length: 13 residues. CDR3 bases: TGTGCCAGCAGCTTAGCGTTGTCAACTGAAGCTTTCTTT. Its translation: CASSLALSTEAFF.

This clonotype occurred once. This rearrangement joins TRBV27 to TRBJ2-7, with TRBD2 matching over 9 bases. V lost 6 bases, J lost 9 bases, and 15 bases stayed unmatched. The CDR3 covers 15 residues. Per the germline V gene, CDR1 is MNHEY and CDR2 is SMNVEV (reference sequence). The CDR3 DNA sequence: TGTGCCAGCAGGGGAACGGGGACTAGCCGGCGAGCGCAGTACTTC. Its protein product is CASRGTGTSRRAQYF.

At least ten counts were recorded for this clonotype. The rearrangement uses TRBV20-1 and TRBJ2-5; D is perhaps TRBD2 (5 bases). The V end lost 2 bases, the J end lost 2 bases, and 6 bases lay between the germline ends. CDR1 is DFQATT, CDR2 SNEGSKA, per germline (reference sequence). This CDR3 is built from 12 residues. CDR3 sequence (DNA): TGCAGTGCTAGAAGGACTCAAGAGACCCAGTACTTC. Translating it yields CSARRTQETQYF.

The genes are TRBV6-2 or TRBV6-3 and TRBJ1-2; D might be TRBD1 (5 bases). The ends were cut back, 1 base at V and 6 bases at J, with 15 bases in the middle. CDR1 is MNHEY and CDR2 is SVGEGT in the germline V gene. This CDR3 has 15 amino acids. This CDR3 is CASSYLSSGANGYTF. CDR3 DNA: TGTGCCAGCAGTTACTTGTCGTCTGGGGCCAATGGCTACACCTTC.

The chain couples TRBV15 to TRBJ2-5; TRBD1 is a possible D gene (6 bases). Trimming cost V 1 base and J 3 bases, with 12 bases left between them. The germline V gene encodes CDR1 LNHNV and CDR2 YYDKDF (reference sequence). The CDR3 consists of 15 residues. For the CDR3, the DNA is TGTGCCACCAGCAGAGTGGGGGCCTCGAAAGAGACCCAGTACTTC. Protein: CATSRVGASKETQYF.

This clonotype came up a few times. The gene calls are TRBV14 and TRBJ1-5, with no clear D. Trimming left V 4 bases short and J 4 bases short, with 5 bases between. Germline assignment: CDR1 SGHDN and CDR2 FVKESK. This CDR3 is built from 12 residues. The CDR3 sequence: CASSRNNQPQHF. The CDR3, as DNA: TGTGCCAGCAGCCGTAATAATCAGCCCCAGCATTTT.

The rearrangement uses TRBV5-1 and TRBJ2-1; TRBD2 aligns across 12 bases. Germline V gene lookup returns CDR1 SGHRS and CDR2 YFSETQ. This CDR3 spans 16 amino acids. The trim removed 0 bases at V and 7 bases at J, leaving 5 bases unmatched. CDR3 protein: CASSLGVTSGGNEQFF. The CDR3, as DNA: TGCGCCAGCAGCTTGGGTGTGACTAGCGGGGGAAATGAGCAGTTCTTC.

This chain connects TRBV6-1 to TRBJ2-7; D might be TRBD1 (6 bases). This CDR3 has 13 amino acids. Per the germline V gene, CDR1 is MNHNS and CDR2 is SASEGT. With 6 bases removed from V and 2 bases from J, the gap between germline ends came to 11 bases. CDR3 loop: CASRGAGTYEQYF. CDR3 nucleotide sequence: TGTGCCAGCAGGGGGGCAGGGACCTACGAGCAGTACTTC.

This clonotype was seen a handful of times. The chain employs TRBV12-3 or TRBV12-4 and TRBJ2-1, with D tentatively TRBD1 or TRBD2 (5 bases each). Between the trimmed V and J ends, which lost 5 bases and 9 bases, there was a span of 11 bases. The CDR3 covers 12 residues. CDR3 nucleotide sequence: TGTGCCAGCAGTCTCCGGGACCTTGAGCAGTTCTTC. This translates into CASSLRDLEQFF.

Note on this clonotype: The junction departs from the called germline gene at one end, perhaps through a read error. CDR3 nucleotides: TGCAGTGCCAGAGCCGGGGGAACCTACGAGCAGTACTTC. Translating gives CSARAGGTYEQYF. V and J are TRBV20-1 and TRBJ2-7; tentative D call: TRBD2 (6 bases). The CDR3 covers 13 residues. CDR1 is DFQATT, CDR2 SNEGSKA, per germline (reference sequence).

In this sample, this clonotype turned up many times. This chain connects TRBV28 to TRBJ1-1; 7 nucleotides match TRBD1. V trimming: 6 bases; J trimming: 3 bases; junction bases outside the gene matches: 7. Germline CDR1 is MDHEN and CDR2 is SYDVKM. The CDR3 sequence is 14 residues long. The CDR3 loop reads CASSRLTGDTEAFF. The CDR3 DNA follows: TGTGCCAGCAGCCGCTTAACAGGGGACACTGAAGCTTTCTTT.

The V call is TRBV2, the J call TRBJ2-1; 7 positions agree with TRBD2. V trimming: 1 base; J trimming: 8 bases; junction bases outside the gene matches: 5. Germline CDR1 SNHLY, CDR2 FYNNEI. The CDR3 spans 14 residues. The CDR3 here is CASSEGGGFDEQFF. The CDR3 DNA reads as TGTGCCAGCAGTGAAGGGGGGGGGTTCGATGAGCAGTTCTTC.

On this clonotype itself: This may come from a read error, since a much larger clone is one base off. The chain is built from TRBV6-5 and TRBJ1-1; TRBD1 matches 7 bases. Germline lookup yields CDR1 MNHEY and CDR2 SVGAGI. Unmatched junction bases numbered 7, after V lost 0 bases and J lost 6 bases. CDR3 size: 15 residues. The CDR3 sequence: CASSYSTGQVPEAFF. The CDR3 DNA reads as TGTGCCAGCAGTTACTCGACCGGACAGGTACCTGAAGCTTTCTTT.

The sample holds a few counts of this clonotype. This chain links TRBV10-3 with TRBJ2-2, with 7 nucleotides matching TRBD1. Looked up from germline, CDR1 is ENHRY and CDR2 is SYGVKD. V gave up 8 bases and J gave up 0 bases; unmatched junction bases: 6. This CDR3 contains 15 residues. The CDR3 bases are TGTGCCATCGGCCGACAGGGCGCGAACACCGGGGAGCTGTTTTTT. This gives the protein CAIGRQGANTGELFF.